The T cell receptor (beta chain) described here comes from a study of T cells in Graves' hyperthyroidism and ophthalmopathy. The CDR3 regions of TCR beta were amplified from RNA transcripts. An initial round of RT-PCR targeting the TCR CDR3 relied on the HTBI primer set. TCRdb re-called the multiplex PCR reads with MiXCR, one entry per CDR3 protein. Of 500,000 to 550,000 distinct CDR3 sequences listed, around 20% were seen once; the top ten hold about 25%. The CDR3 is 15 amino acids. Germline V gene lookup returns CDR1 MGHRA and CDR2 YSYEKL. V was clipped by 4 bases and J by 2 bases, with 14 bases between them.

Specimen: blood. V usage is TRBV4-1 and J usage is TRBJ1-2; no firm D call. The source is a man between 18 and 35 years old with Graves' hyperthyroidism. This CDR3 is CASSPRAENNYGYTF. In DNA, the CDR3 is TGCGCCAGCAGCCCACGGGCAGAGAACAACTATGGCTACACCTTC.